The present TCR beta chain was sequenced within a study of shared clonotypes between healthy human individuals. TCRdb's table, derived via immunoSEQ multiplex PCR, lists solely in-frame clones and lacks some. The data contain roughly 2.5 million clones, over 85% of them singletons. Sequencing was performed on naive CD4+ T cells sorted from blood. As for subset: CD45RA+ positively selected. This receptor was obtained from a man younger than 35 in good health.

The CDR3 is CASSPPRQGVNTEAFF. The CDR3, as DNA: TGTGCCAGCAGTCCGCCCCGACAGGGAGTGAACACTGAAGCTTTCTTT. This rearrangement joins TRBV28 to TRBJ1-1, with TRBD1 matching over 7 bases. In germline, CDR1 is MDHEN, CDR2 SYDVKM. V was pared by 5 bases and J by 0 bases, with 9 bases of the junction left unmatched. The CDR3 contains 16 residues.